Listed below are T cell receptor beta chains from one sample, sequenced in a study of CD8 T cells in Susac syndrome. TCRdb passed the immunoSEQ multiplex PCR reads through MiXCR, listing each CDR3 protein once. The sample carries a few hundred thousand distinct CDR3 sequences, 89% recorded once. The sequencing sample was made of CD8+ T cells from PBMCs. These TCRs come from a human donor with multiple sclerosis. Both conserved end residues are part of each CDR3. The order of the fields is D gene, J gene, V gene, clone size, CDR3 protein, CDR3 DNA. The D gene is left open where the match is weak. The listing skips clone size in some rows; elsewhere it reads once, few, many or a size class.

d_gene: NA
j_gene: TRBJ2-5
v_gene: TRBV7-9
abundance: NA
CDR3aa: CASSPLGSLQETQYF
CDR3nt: TGTGCCAGCAGCCCCCTGGGGAGCCTCCAAGAGACCCAGTACTTC

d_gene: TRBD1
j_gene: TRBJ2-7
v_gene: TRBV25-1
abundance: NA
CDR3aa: CASSTGAYEQYF
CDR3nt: TGTGCCAGCAGTACAGGGGCCTACGAGCAGTACTTC

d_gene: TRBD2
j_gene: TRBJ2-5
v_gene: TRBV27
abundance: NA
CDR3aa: CASSLAVTQETQYF
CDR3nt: TGTGCCAGCAGCCTAGCGGTTACTCAAGAGACCCAGTACTTC

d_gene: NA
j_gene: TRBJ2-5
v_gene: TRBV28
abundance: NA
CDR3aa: CASSLRGVETQYF
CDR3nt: TGTGCCAGCAGTTTAAGGGGAGTTGAGACCCAGTACTTC

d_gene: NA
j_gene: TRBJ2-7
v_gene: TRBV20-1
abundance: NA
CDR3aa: CSASDGGSYEQYF
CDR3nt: TGCAGTGCGTCAGACGGGGGTAGCTACGAGCAGTACTTC

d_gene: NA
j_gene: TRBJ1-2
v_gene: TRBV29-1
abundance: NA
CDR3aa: CSVENPDPGGYTF
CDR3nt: TGCAGCGTTGAAAACCCCGACCCAGGCGGCTACACCTTC

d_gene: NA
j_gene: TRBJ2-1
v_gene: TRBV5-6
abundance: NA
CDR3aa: CASSLFYNEQFF
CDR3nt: TGTGCCAGCAGCTTGTTTTACAATGAGCAGTTCTTC

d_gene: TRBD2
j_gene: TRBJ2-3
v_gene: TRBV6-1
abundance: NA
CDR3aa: CASSEVPSGAQYF
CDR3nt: TGTGCCAGCAGTGAAGTACCTAGCGGGGCGCAGTATTTT

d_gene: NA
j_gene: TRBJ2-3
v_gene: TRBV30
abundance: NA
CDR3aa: CAWIRGTDTQYF
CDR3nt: TGTGCCTGGATTAGGGGTACAGATACGCAGTATTTT

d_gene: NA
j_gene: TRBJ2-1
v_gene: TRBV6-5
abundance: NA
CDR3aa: CASSYGRADSSYNEQFF
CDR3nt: TGTGCCAGCAGTTACGGAAGAGCGGACAGCTCCTACAATGAGCAGTTCTTC

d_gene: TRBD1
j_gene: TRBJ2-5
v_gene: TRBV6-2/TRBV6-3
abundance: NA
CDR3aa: CASSYTAGTVQETQYF
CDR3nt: TGTGCCAGCAGCTACACCGCCGGGACAGTCCAAGAGACCCAGTACTTC

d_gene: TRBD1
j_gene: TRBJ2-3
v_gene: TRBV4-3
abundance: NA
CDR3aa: CASSRSDEATGDTDTQYF
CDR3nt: TGCGCCAGCAGCCGCTCAGACGAAGCTACAGGGGACACAGATACGCAGTATTTT

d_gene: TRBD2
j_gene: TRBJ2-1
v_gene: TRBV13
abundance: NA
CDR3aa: CASSPSSGLIHEQFF
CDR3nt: TGTGCCAGCAGCCCCTCTAGCGGATTAATCCATGAGCAGTTCTTC

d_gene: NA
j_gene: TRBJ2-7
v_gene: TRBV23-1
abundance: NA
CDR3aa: CASSQFSPGHRYEQYF
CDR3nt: TGCGCCAGCAGTCAATTTTCCCCGGGACATCGCTACGAGCAGTACTTC

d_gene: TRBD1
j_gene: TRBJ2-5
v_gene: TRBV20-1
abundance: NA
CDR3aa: CSATLTGSETQYF
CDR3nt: TGCAGTGCCACTCTGACAGGGTCAGAGACCCAGTACTTC

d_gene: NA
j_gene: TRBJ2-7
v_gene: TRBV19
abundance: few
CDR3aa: CASSPSTGSEQYF
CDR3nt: TGTGCCAGTAGCCCTTCCACAGGGAGCGAGCAGTACTTC

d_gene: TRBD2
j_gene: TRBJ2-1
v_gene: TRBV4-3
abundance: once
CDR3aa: CASSQDRRGVYNEQFF
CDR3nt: TGCGCCAGCAGCCAAGATCGGCGGGGGGTCTACAATGAGCAGTTCTTC

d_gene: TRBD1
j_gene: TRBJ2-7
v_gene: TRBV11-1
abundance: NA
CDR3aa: CASSLTGAGTVLATSYEQYF
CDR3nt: TGTGCCAGCAGCTTAACCGGTGCCGGGACAGTTCTAGCAACTTCCTACGAGCAGTACTTC

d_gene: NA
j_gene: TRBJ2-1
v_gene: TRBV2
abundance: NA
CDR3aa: CASRRGRNTGNEQFF
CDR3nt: TGTGCCAGCCGCCGGGGTAGGAACACCGGCAATGAGCAGTTCTTC

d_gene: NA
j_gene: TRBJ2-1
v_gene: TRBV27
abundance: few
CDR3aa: CASSSLGGYNEQFF
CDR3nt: TGTGCCAGCAGTTCTCTAGGGGGTTACAATGAGCAGTTCTTC

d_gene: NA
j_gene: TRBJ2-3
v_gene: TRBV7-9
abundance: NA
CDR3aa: CASSATRDFDTDTQYF
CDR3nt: TGTGCCAGCAGCGCCACCCGGGACTTCGACACAGATACGCAGTATTTT

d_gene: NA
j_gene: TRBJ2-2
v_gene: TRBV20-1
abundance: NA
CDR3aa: CSVPMYANTGELFF
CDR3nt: TGCAGTGTTCCAATGTACGCGAACACCGGGGAGCTGTTTTTT

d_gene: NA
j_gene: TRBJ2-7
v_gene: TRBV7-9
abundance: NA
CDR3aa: CASSFPGVTYEQYF
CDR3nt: TGTGCCAGCAGCTTTCCGGGGGTCACCTACGAGCAGTACTTC

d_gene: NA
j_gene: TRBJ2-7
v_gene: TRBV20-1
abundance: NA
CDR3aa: CSARDDSLDYEQYF
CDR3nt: TGCAGTGCTAGAGATGATAGCTTGGACTACGAGCAGTACTTC

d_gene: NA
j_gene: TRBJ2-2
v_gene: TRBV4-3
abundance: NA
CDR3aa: CASSQEPSVKPAGELFF
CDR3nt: TGCGCCAGCAGCCAAGAGCCCAGCGTCAAGCCGGCAGGGGAGCTGTTTTTT

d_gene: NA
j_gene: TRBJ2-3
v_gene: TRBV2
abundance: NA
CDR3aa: CASSGDTLFTDTQYF
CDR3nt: TGTGCCAGCAGTGGGGACACCCTGTTCACAGATACGCAGTATTTT

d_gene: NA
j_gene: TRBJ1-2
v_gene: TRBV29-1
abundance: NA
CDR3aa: CSVVAPRGSAFYGYTF
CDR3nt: TGCAGCGTTGTAGCCCCCCGCGGCAGCGCCTTCTATGGCTACACCTTC

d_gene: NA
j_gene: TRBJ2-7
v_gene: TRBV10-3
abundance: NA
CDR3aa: CAISETRLGYEQYF
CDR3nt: TGTGCCATCAGTGAGACTCGATTGGGGTACGAGCAGTACTTC

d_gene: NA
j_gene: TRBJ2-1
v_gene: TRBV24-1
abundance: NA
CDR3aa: CATSTYTNEQFF
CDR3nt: TGTGCCACCAGTACTTACACCAATGAGCAGTTCTTC